The text below deals with one T cell receptor (beta chain). TCRdb ran MiXCR on the PCR reads and lists one entry per CDR3 protein. The profile shows approximately 13,000 distinct CDR3 sequences, 45% to 65% of them singletons. The sample belongs to a study of tumor-infiltrating lymphocytes in oesophageal squamous cell carcinoma. The CDR3 loop spans 16 amino acids. In germline, CDR1 is SGHTA, CDR2 FQGNSA. The V and J ends lost 5 bases and 6 bases, in that order; junction bases with no gene match: 12. The chain employs TRBV7-2 and TRBJ2-3; TRBD2 matches 9 bases. The sample taken for sequencing was esophageal tumor tissue. The receptor comes from a male donor with esophageal squamous cell carcinoma. The CDR3 DNA sequence: TGTGCCAGCAGCAAGGGAGAAGCGGGAGGCAGGGATACGCAGTATTTT. Residues: CASSKGEAGGRDTQYF.